The 2 T cell receptor beta chains presented below share a single source sample, sequenced in a study of response to subunit inactivated influenza vaccine. MiXCR, applied by TCRdb to the RT-PCR reads, yields one record per CDR3 protein. The sample holds 800,000 to 1,000,000 distinct CDR3 sequences; approximately 22% are singletons and the top ten take about 9.4%. Sequenced here: PBMCs from blood, sampled roughly 5 days after vaccination. The receptors were sampled from a man aged 50 or older who received an inactivated influenza vaccine.

The chain uses TRBV7-2 and TRBJ2-2; 8 bases line up with TRBD2. Germline lookup yields CDR1 SGHTA and CDR2 FQGNSA. The V gene end was trimmed by 2 bases and the J gene end by 6 bases; junction bases not matched to a gene: 11. There are 17 residues in the CDR3. The CDR3 sequence is CASSLLGTRVGSGELFF. In DNA, the CDR3 is TGTGCCAGCAGCTTACTCGGGACTAGGGTTGGTTCCGGGGAGCTGTTTTTT.

The table lists this clonotype with a few counts. The gene calls are TRBV11-2 and TRBJ2-5, with 12 bases lining up with TRBD2. There are 13 residues in the CDR3. The junction had 2 bases not matched to a gene; V was cut back by 7 bases and J by 5 bases. Germline V gene data show CDR1 as SGHAT and CDR2 as FQNNGV. CDR3 coding DNA: TGTGCCAGCAAGCTAGCGGGGGGGGAGACCCAGTACTTC. Its translation is CASKLAGGETQYF.